A single sample gave rise to the 3 T cell receptor beta chains below, sequenced in a study of cytomegalovirus exposure and HLA in healthy donors. Profiled with immunoSEQ multiplex PCR; TCRdb holds only in-frame clones, not every one. The sample includes approximately 220,000 clones, about 90% of them seen just once. Sequencing was done on a sample of PBMCs. These receptors originate from a woman between 18 and 30 years old in good health and CMV-seronegative.

V and J are TRBV5-4 and TRBJ2-1; 9 bases agree with TRBD1. Germline V gene sequence: CDR1 SGHNT, CDR2 YYREEE (reference sequence). After removal of 4 bases from V and 5 bases from J, the junction contained 4 bases not matched to a gene. This CDR3 is built from 14 residues. The CDR3 sequence: CASSTWTGDNEQFF. CDR3 bases: TGTGCCAGCAGCACCTGGACAGGGGACAATGAGCAGTTCTTC.

The chain joins TRBV2 to TRBJ1-5; D uncertain. Per the germline V gene, CDR1 is SNHLY and CDR2 is FYNNEI. The CDR3 sequence is 13 residues long. V lost 1 base and J 4 bases, leaving 5 bases between the germline ends. The CDR3 region has the DNA TGTGCCAGCAGTGAAGACACGAATCAGCCCCAGCATTTT. It yields the protein CASSEDTNQPQHF.

The chain recombines TRBV6-6 with TRBJ1-1; perhaps TRBD1 as D (5 bases). The V and J ends lost 2 bases and 11 bases respectively, with 15 bases between them. From germline, CDR1 is MNHNY and CDR2 SVGAGI (reference sequence). This CDR3 contains 13 residues. This CDR3 is CASSYKRDSGAFF. CDR3 bases: TGTGCCAGCAGTTACAAGAGGGACTCAGGGGCTTTCTTT.